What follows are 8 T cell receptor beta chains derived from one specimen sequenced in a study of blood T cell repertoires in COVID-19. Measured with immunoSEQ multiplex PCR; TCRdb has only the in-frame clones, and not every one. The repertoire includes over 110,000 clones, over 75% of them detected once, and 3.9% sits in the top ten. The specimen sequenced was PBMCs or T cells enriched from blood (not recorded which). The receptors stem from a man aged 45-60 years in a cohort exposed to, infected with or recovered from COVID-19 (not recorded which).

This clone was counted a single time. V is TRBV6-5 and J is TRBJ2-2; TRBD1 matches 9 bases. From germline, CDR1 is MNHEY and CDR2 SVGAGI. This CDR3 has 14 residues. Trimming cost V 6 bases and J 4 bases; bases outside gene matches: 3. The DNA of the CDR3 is TGTGCCAGCAGAGGGGACAGGGTCACCGGGGAGCTGTTTTTT. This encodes CASRGDRVTGELFF.

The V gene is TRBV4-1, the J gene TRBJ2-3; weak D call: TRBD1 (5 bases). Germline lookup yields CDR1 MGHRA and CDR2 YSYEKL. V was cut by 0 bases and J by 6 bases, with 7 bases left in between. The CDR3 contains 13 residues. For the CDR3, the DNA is TGCGCCAGCAGCCAAGATCCAGGGGATACGCAGTATTTT. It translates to CASSQDPGDTQYF.

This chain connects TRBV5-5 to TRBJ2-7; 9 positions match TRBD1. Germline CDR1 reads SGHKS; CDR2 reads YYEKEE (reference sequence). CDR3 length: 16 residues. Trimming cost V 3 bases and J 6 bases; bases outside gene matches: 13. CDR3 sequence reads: CASSSLPGTGFGEQYF. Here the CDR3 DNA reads TGTGCCAGCAGCTCTCTACCAGGGACAGGGTTCGGCGAGCAGTACTTC.

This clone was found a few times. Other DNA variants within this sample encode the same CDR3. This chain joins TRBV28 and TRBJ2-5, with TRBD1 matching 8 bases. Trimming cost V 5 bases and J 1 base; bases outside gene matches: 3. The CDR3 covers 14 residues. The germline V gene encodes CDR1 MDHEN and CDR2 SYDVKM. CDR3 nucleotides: TGTGCCAGCAGTCCCACAGGGGGCCAAGAGACCCAGTACTTC. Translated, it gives CASSPTGGQETQYF. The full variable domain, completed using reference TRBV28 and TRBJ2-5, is DVKVTQSSRYLVKRTGEKVFLECVQDMDHENMFWYRQDPGLGLRLIYFSYDVKMKEKGDIPEGYSVSREKKERFSLILESASTNQTSMYLCASSPTGGQETQYFGPGTRLLVL.

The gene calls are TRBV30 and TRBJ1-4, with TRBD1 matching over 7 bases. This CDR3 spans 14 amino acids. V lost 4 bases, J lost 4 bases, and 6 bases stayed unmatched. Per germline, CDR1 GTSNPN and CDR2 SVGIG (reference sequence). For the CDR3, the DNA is TGTGCCTGGATCGACAGGGCCCGTAATGAAAAACTGTTTTTT. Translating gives CAWIDRARNEKLFF.

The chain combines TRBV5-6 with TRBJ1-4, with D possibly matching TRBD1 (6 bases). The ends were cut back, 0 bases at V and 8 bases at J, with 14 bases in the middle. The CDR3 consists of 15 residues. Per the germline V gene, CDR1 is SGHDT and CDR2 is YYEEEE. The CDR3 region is CASSLVGQGKEKLFF. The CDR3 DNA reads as TGTGCCAGCAGCTTGGTTGGGCAGGGGAAAGAAAAACTGTTTTTT. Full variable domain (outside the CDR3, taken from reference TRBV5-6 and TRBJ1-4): DAGVTQSPTHLIKTRGQQVTLRCSPKSGHDTVSWYQQALGQGPQFIFQYYEEEERQRGNFPDRFSGHQFPNYSSELNVNALLLGDSALYLCASSLVGQGKEKLFFGSGTQLSVL.

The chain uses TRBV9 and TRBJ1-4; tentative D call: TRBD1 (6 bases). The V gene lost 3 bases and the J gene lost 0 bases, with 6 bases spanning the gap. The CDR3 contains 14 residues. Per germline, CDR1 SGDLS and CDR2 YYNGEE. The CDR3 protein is CASSDRATNEKLFF. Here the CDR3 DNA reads TGTGCCAGCAGCGACAGGGCAACTAATGAAAAACTGTTTTTT.

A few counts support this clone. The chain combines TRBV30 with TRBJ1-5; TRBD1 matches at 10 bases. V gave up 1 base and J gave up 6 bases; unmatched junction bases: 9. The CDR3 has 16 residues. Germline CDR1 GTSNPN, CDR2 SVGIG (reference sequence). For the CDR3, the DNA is TGTGCCTGGAGTGAAATATTGGGGACAGGGGTTCAGCCCCAGCATTTT. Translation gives CAWSEILGTGVQPQHF. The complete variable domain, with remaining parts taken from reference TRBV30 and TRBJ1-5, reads SQTIHQWPATLVQPVGSPLSLECTVEGTSNPNLYWYRQAAGRGLQLLFYSVGIGQISSEVPQNLSASRPQDRQFILSSKKLLLSDSGFYLCAWSEILGTGVQPQHFGDGTRLSIL.